These 18 T cell receptor beta chains were all obtained from the same sample, sequenced in a study of memory CD4+ T cells and cytomegalovirus serostatus. Single viable CD3+CD4+CD8-CD45RO+ cells were sorted as the memory CD4+ T cells. Clones were read by immunoSEQ multiplex PCR, and TCRdb kept only the in-frame ones, dropping some. The sample records 60,000 to 75,000 clones, around three quarters being singletons. Source material: memory CD4+ T cells from blood. The receptors stem from an adult in good health and CMV-seronegative. Some clones in this sample may be carry-over from other donors' samples.

V is TRBV9 and J is TRBJ2-2; TRBD2 agrees at 9 bases. Germline CDR1 and CDR2: SGDLS and YYNGEE. V dropped 0 bases and J dropped 6; count of bases not matched to a gene: 6. CDR3 length: 16 amino acids. CDR3 residues: CASSVATSGHPGELFF. CDR3 coding DNA: TGTGCCAGCAGCGTAGCTACTAGCGGGCATCCCGGGGAGCTGTTTTTT.

This chain links TRBV30 with TRBJ1-2; D call uncertain. V shed 2 bases and J shed 4 bases, with 8 bases lying between them. The CDR3 contains 12 residues. The V gene's germline CDR1 is GTSNPN and CDR2 SVGIG (reference sequence). The CDR3 DNA reads TGTGCCTGGAGTCGCGGGCCCTATGGCTACACCTTC. As protein: CAWSRGPYGYTF.

This chain uses TRBV5-8 with TRBJ2-3; a weak D match, TRBD2 (5 bases). Germline V gene lookup returns CDR1 SGHTS and CDR2 YDEGEE. This CDR3 spans 16 amino acids. V lost 0 bases to trimming and J lost 1 base, with 12 bases between them. Here the CDR3 DNA reads TGTGCCAGCAGCTTGGGCGGGCTAGTTGGCACAGATACGCAGTATTTT. Translation: CASSLGGLVGTDTQYF. The full variable domain, rest sourced from reference TRBV5-8 and TRBJ2-3, is EAGVTQSPTHLIKTRGQQATLRCSPISGHTSVYWYQQALGLGLQFLLWYDEGEERNRGNFPPRFSGRQFPNYSSELNVNALELEDSALYLCASSLGGLVGTDTQYFGPGTRLTVL.

This clone occurred a few times. The V gene is TRBV29-1, the J gene TRBJ2-7, with 8 bases fitting TRBD1. Looked up from germline, CDR1 is SQVTM and CDR2 is ANQGSEA. V dropped 7 bases and J dropped 0; count of bases not matched to a gene: 8. The CDR3 loop spans 14 amino acids. The CDR3 loop reads CSAAPGGISYEQYF. The CDR3, as DNA: TGCAGCGCCGCCCCAGGGGGCATCTCCTACGAGCAGTACTTC.

The V call is TRBV7-6, the J call TRBJ1-3; 7 bases fit TRBD1. J gave up 2 bases and V 5 bases, and 15 bases lay outside the gene matches. The CDR3 loop spans 18 amino acids. CDR1 is SGHVS and CDR2 is FNYEAQ in the germline V gene. In DNA form, the CDR3 reads TGTGCCAGCAGCCCAGGGGGGGCGGGTGCGGCCGCTGGAAACACCATATATTTT. Translated, it gives CASSPGGAGAAAGNTIYF.

The chain combines TRBV29-1 with TRBJ1-1; D is possibly TRBD1 (6 bases). Germline CDR1 and CDR2: SQVTM and ANQGSEA. V dropped 0 bases and J dropped 14 bases, with 16 bases sitting between them. This CDR3 has 12 amino acids. CDR3 nucleotide sequence: TGCAGCGTTGAAGATAGGGGGGACTGGAACTTCTTT. Translating it yields CSVEDRGDWNFF.

The chain has TRBV7-2 and TRBJ2-7; the D gene is possibly TRBD1 (5 bases). Looked up from germline, CDR1 is SGHTA and CDR2 is FQGNSA. V dropped 2 bases and J dropped 2 bases, with 13 bases sitting between them. This CDR3 region has 15 residues. CDR3 sequence reads: CASSLTSDSAYEQYF. In DNA form, the CDR3 reads TGTGCCAGCAGCTTAACTTCTGACAGTGCCTACGAGCAGTACTTC.

With regard to this clone: Other nucleotide sequences from this sample produce the same CDR3. The rearrangement links TRBV18 to TRBJ2-1, with TRBD2 identical over 14 bases. This CDR3 is 16 amino acids long. V was clipped by 3 bases and J by 7 bases; unmatched bases: 5. Looked up from germline, CDR1 is KGHSH and CDR2 is LQKENI. The CDR3 protein is CASSPRLAGGRNEQFF. DNA for the CDR3: TGTGCCAGCTCACCCCGACTAGCGGGGGGGAGGAATGAGCAGTTCTTC.

The chain combines TRBV6-6 with TRBJ2-7; D is possibly TRBD1 or TRBD2 (5 bases each). The CDR3 sequence is 16 residues long. CDR1 MNHNY and CDR2 SVGAGI come from the germline V gene (reference sequence). Trimming took 5 bases from V and 3 from J, leaving 20 bases between them. The CDR3 sequence is CASSNRDPPTFYEQYF. In DNA, the CDR3 is TGTGCCAGCAGTAACCGGGACCCCCCTACATTCTACGAGCAGTACTTC.

J is TRBJ2-7 and V is TRBV10-3; TRBD1 is a possible D gene (5 bases). The V end lost 2 bases, the J end lost 0 bases, and 8 bases lay between the germline ends. CDR1 is ENHRY and CDR2 is SYGVKD in the germline V gene. The CDR3 length is 14 residues. CDR3 nucleotides: TGTGCCATCAGTGAGACAGGAAGCTCCTACGAGCAGTACTTC. This sequence encodes CAISETGSSYEQYF.

The chain employs TRBV28 and TRBJ2-7; TRBD2 might be the D (6 bases). Germline-derived CDR1 and CDR2 are MDHEN and SYDVKM. V lost 6 bases to trimming and J lost 8 bases, with 14 bases between them. There are 12 residues in the CDR3. CDR3 bases: TGTGCCAGCAGACGGACGGAGGGGCAGCAGTACTTC. Translated: CASRRTEGQQYF.

This clone was recorded once. V is TRBV28 and J is TRBJ1-2; D perhaps matches TRBD1 (6 bases). Looked up from germline, CDR1 is MDHEN and CDR2 is SYDVKM. Trimming left V 2 bases short and J 5 bases short, with 18 bases between. There are 16 residues in the CDR3. The CDR3 DNA is TGTGCCAGCAGTTTAGGCGGGGGCAGGGGAATATATGGCTACACCTTC. It is translated as CASSLGGGRGIYGYTF.

This rearrangement joins TRBV5-3 to TRBJ2-1; 11 bases align to TRBD1. TRBV5-3 is filed as an ORF, its function uncertain. This CDR3 has 16 amino acids. The V and J ends lost 0 bases and 7 bases, in that order; junction bases with no gene match: 6. The CDR3 spells CARSLETGQGANEQFF. CDR3 DNA: TGTGCCAGAAGCTTGGAAACCGGACAGGGGGCGAATGAGCAGTTCTTC.

The chain combines TRBV4-1 with TRBJ2-1; D unresolved. Germline-derived CDR1 and CDR2 are MGHRA and YSYEKL. The CDR3 has 12 amino acids. Trimming shortened V by 3 bases and J by 10 bases, and 10 bases separated the two germline ends. The CDR3 DNA reads as TGCGCCAGCAGCCACCTTTTCAGGGAGCAGTTCTTC. Its protein is CASSHLFREQFF.

This clone was seen only a few times. The chain is built from TRBV5-1 and TRBJ1-6; TRBD1 matches 8 bases. There are 13 residues in the CDR3. V dropped 4 bases and J dropped 10; count of bases not matched to a gene: 4. The V gene's germline CDR1 is SGHRS and CDR2 YFSETQ. The CDR3 DNA is TGCGCCAGCAGCGAACAGGGGGGATCACCCCTCCACTTT. Translation gives CASSEQGGSPLHF.

The chain joins TRBV15 to TRBJ1-4, with unresolved D. The CDR3 consists of 15 residues. The V gene lost 0 bases and the J gene lost 4 bases, with 9 bases spanning the gap. Germline V CDR1 and CDR2: LNHNV, YYDKDF (reference sequence). The CDR3 spells CATSRDQFINEKLFF. The CDR3 nucleotides are TGTGCCACCAGCAGAGATCAGTTCATTAATGAAAAACTGTTTTTT.

V usage is TRBV9 and J usage is TRBJ2-1, with 12 nucleotides matching TRBD2. The germline CDR1 and CDR2 sequences are SGDLS and YYNGEE. This CDR3 contains 15 residues. V trimming: 1 base; J trimming: 9 bases; junction bases outside the gene matches: 5. CDR3 loop: CASSVSTSGRGEQFF. The CDR3 coding sequence is TGTGCCAGCAGCGTATCGACTAGCGGGAGAGGTGAGCAGTTCTTC.

The chain carries TRBV7-9 and TRBJ2-2; no reliable D call. CDR1 and CDR2 (germline): SEHNR, FQNEAQ (reference sequence). The CDR3 spans 17 residues. The germline V and J ends were trimmed by 4 bases and 0 bases, with 15 bases remaining between them. CDR3 coding DNA: TGTGCCAGCAGCTCCCCCCCGGGTTCAACGAACACCGGGGAGCTGTTTTTT. Its protein product is CASSSPPGSTNTGELFF.